The 26 T cell receptor beta chains reported below all come from one sample, sequenced in a study of control samples from healthy donors and cancer patients. The repertoire was sequenced with immunoSEQ multiplex PCR; TCRdb's copy has only in-frame clones and lacks some. The table has approximately 100,000 clones, around 80% seen once. Sequenced material: blood. The origin of the receptors is a man in his fifties or sixties in good health.

The chain is built from TRBV30 and TRBJ2-2; D is possibly TRBD2 (6 bases). V lost 0 bases to trimming and J lost 6 bases, with 20 bases between them. CDR3 length: 17 residues. Per the germline V gene, CDR1 is GTSNPN and CDR2 is SVGIG (reference sequence). The CDR3 protein is CAWSVLEAGKVAGELFF. CDR3 in DNA: TGTGCCTGGAGTGTACTCGAGGCGGGAAAGGTAGCCGGGGAGCTGTTTTTT. The full variable domain, its missing parts supplied by reference TRBV30 and TRBJ2-2, is SQTIHQWPATLVQPVGSPLSLECTVEGTSNPNLYWYRQAAGRGLQLLFYSVGIGQISSEVPQNLSASRPQDRQFILSSKKLLLSDSGFYLCAWSVLEAGKVAGELFFGEGSRLTVL.

Points on this clone: A read error may produce the germline difference seen at one junction end. The chain couples TRBV5-5 to TRBJ2-3, with D perhaps TRBD1 or TRBD2 (5 bases each). The CDR3 runs to 15 residues. Germline CDR1 SGHKS, CDR2 YYEKEE (reference sequence). CDR3 sequence (DNA): TGTGCCAGCAGCTGGGACGGTGCTAGCACAAATACGCAGTATTTT. Amino acid sequence: CASSWDGASTNTQYF.

This chain uses TRBV3-1 (or the pseudogene TRBV3-2) with TRBJ2-7, with 7 bases fitting TRBD1. This CDR3 is built from 18 residues. V lost 5 bases to trimming and J lost 3 bases; unmatched junction nucleotides: 19. Germline CDR1 reads LGHDT; CDR2 reads YNNKEL (reference sequence). The CDR3 loop reads CASSDKPLIWTGNYEQYF. DNA for the CDR3: TGTGCCAGCAGCGATAAGCCCCTGATTTGGACAGGTAACTACGAGCAGTACTTC.

This rearrangement joins TRBV7-2 to TRBJ2-5, with D tentatively TRBD1 or TRBD2 (5 bases each). Germline V gives CDR1 SGHTA, CDR2 FQGNSA. V shed 0 bases and J shed 5 bases, with 10 bases lying between them. The CDR3 is made up of 14 amino acids. The CDR3 sequence: CASSLAGRQETQYF. The CDR3 coding sequence is TGTGCCAGCAGCTTAGCGGGACGGCAGGAGACCCAGTACTTC.

The chain carries TRBV6-5 and TRBJ2-5; D not certain. Germline V gene lookup returns CDR1 MNHEY and CDR2 SVGAGI. The CDR3 extends over 11 amino acids. Trimming cost V 8 bases and J 5 bases, with 9 bases left between them. CDR3 DNA sequence: TGTGCCAGCTGTCTACGGGAGACCCAGTACTTC. Translated, it gives CASCLRETQYF.

The chain uses TRBV30 and TRBJ2-3, with 15 bases that match TRBD2. This CDR3 is 17 amino acids long. J gave up 6 bases and V 0 bases, and 7 bases lay outside the gene matches. Germline values: CDR1 GTSNPN, CDR2 SVGIG (reference sequence). The CDR3 sequence: CAWSVRTSGRVADTQYF. The CDR3 region has the DNA TGTGCCTGGAGTGTACGGACTAGCGGGAGGGTTGCCGATACGCAGTATTTT.

The chain is built from TRBV4-1 and TRBJ2-1, with D perhaps matching TRBD1 (6 bases). Germline loops: CDR1 MGHRA, CDR2 YSYEKL. V was pared by 4 bases and J by 5 bases, with 6 bases between. There are 12 residues in the CDR3. CDR3 in amino acids: CASSRQDNEQFF. The CDR3 DNA follows: TGCGCCAGCAGCCGACAGGACAATGAGCAGTTCTTC.

The genes are TRBV5-1 and TRBJ1-1; unclear D gene. Germline lookup yields CDR1 SGHRS and CDR2 YFSETQ. The CDR3 sequence is 14 residues long. Trimming removed 0 bases at V and 1 base at J, with 7 bases between. CDR3 amino acids: CASSLVGSNTEAFF. The CDR3 nucleotides read TGCGCCAGCAGCTTGGTCGGATCGAACACTGAAGCTTTCTTT.

CDR3 sequence reads: CATSRDRSGGPRDEQFF. CDR3 nucleotides: TGTGCCACCAGCAGAGATCGATCGGGAGGCCCTAGGGATGAGCAGTTCTTC. The chain links TRBV15 to TRBJ2-1; 7 bases line up with TRBD2. J lost 8 bases, V lost 0 bases, and 13 bases had no gene match. The CDR3 has 17 residues. CDR1 LNHNV and CDR2 YYDKDF come from the germline V gene (reference sequence).

The rearrangement joins TRBV7-9 to TRBJ2-2; D call uncertain. CDR3 length equals 16 residues. Germline V CDR1 and CDR2: SEHNR, FQNEAQ (reference sequence). V was trimmed by 1 base and J by 0 bases, leaving 9 bases between them. This CDR3 reads CASSLGTVSNTGELFF. The CDR3 coding sequence is TGTGCCAGCAGCTTAGGGACGGTGTCGAACACCGGGGAGCTGTTTTTT.

The rearrangement joins TRBV5-6 to TRBJ1-3; TRBD1 matches 11 bases. The CDR3 runs 16 residues. The germline gives CDR1 SGHDT, CDR2 YYEEEE. V gave up 2 bases and J gave up 7 bases; unmatched junction bases: 8. CDR3 DNA: TGTGCCAGCAGCTTCGCGGGACAGGGGGTACGGAACACCATATATTTT. As protein: CASSFAGQGVRNTIYF.

The V and J genes are TRBV5-6 and TRBJ2-1; D is perhaps TRBD2 (6 bases). From germline, CDR1 is SGHDT and CDR2 YYEEEE. This CDR3 has 14 amino acids. V lost 4 bases and J lost 3, with 11 bases in between. The CDR3 DNA follows: TGTGCCAGCAGCCCCGGGGGAGACTACAATGAGCAGTTCTTC. Translation: CASSPGGDYNEQFF.

This clone was seen only a few times. The rearrangement joins TRBV19 to TRBJ1-6; 7 bases are a match to TRBD1. The CDR3 totals 18 residues. Germline CDR1 LNHDA, CDR2 SQIVND (reference sequence). V trimming: 3 bases; J trimming: 0 bases; junction bases outside the gene matches: 8. DNA of the CDR3: TGTGCCAGTAGTATCGCCAGGGGGATGAGCTCCTATAATTCACCCCTCCACTTT. Protein: CASSIARGMSSYNSPLHF.

This chain joins TRBV5-6 and TRBJ2-1; 7 bases are a match to TRBD2. Trimming took 1 base from V and 2 from J; bases not matched to a gene: 6. The CDR3 has 16 residues. CDR1 and CDR2 (germline): SGHDT, YYEEEE. The CDR3, as DNA: TGTGCCAGCAGCTTGACGGAGGGAGGGGCCTACAATGAGCAGTTCTTC. Translation: CASSLTEGGAYNEQFF. Complete variable domain (other parts from reference TRBV5-6 and TRBJ2-1): DAGVTQSPTHLIKTRGQQVTLRCSPKSGHDTVSWYQQALGQGPQFIFQYYEEEERQRGNFPDRFSGHQFPNYSSELNVNALLLGDSALYLCASSLTEGGAYNEQFFGPGTRLTVL.

The chain combines TRBV5-1 with TRBJ2-7; D may correspond to TRBD1 or TRBD2 (5 bases each). Between the trimmed V and J ends, which lost 1 base and 3 bases, there was a span of 17 bases. Germline-derived CDR1 and CDR2 are SGHRS and YFSETQ. The CDR3 runs 16 residues. Here the CDR3 reads CASSLNIRDGDYEQYF. CDR3 bases: TGCGCCAGCAGCTTGAACATCCGGGACGGAGACTACGAGCAGTACTTC.

This clone was picked up one time. The J gene is TRBJ2-7, the V gene TRBV5-1, with TRBD2 matching 8 bases. The CDR3 runs 17 residues. The V and J ends lost 1 base and 4 bases, in that order; junction bases with no gene match: 13. CDR1 and CDR2 from the germline V gene are SGHRS and YFSETQ. The CDR3 loop reads CASSLNFGSGTAYEQYF. CDR3 bases: TGCGCCAGCAGCTTGAACTTCGGTAGCGGGACGGCTTACGAGCAGTACTTC.

The rearrangement links TRBV7-3 to TRBJ2-3; D may match TRBD1 or TRBD2 (5 bases each). The V end was cut by 5 bases, the J end by 4 bases, with 10 bases between. CDR1 and CDR2 from the germline V gene are SGHTA and FQGTGA. The CDR3 consists of 13 residues. CDR3 region: CASSKLGADTQYF. Here the CDR3 DNA reads TGTGCCAGCAGCAAATTGGGGGCAGATACGCAGTATTTT. Supplemented by reference TRBV7-3 and TRBJ2-3, the full variable domain reads GAGVSQTPSNKVTEKGKYVELRCDPISGHTALYWYRQSLGQGPEFLIYFQGTGAADDSGLPNDRFFAVRPEGSVSTLKIQRTERGDSAVYLCASSKLGADTQYFGPGTRLTVL.

This clone was counted only a few times. The chain has TRBV6-4 and TRBJ2-2, with D possibly called TRBD1 or TRBD2 (6 bases each). CDR3 size: 16 residues. Per germline, CDR1 MRHNA and CDR2 SNTAGT. Deletions cut 3 bases from V and 4 bases from J, with 15 bases between. CDR3 residues: CASSDRAEGGTGELFF. Here the CDR3 DNA reads TGTGCCAGCAGTGATCGGGCAGAGGGGGGCACCGGGGAGCTGTTTTTT.

The chain couples TRBV7-6 to TRBJ2-7; D may be TRBD1 or TRBD2 (5 bases each). V was trimmed by 1 base and J by 3 bases, leaving 13 bases between them. This CDR3 comprises 15 residues. The V gene's germline CDR1 is SGHVS and CDR2 FNYEAQ. CDR3 in amino acids: CASSLGDGNLYEQYF. The DNA of the CDR3 is TGTGCCAGCAGCTTAGGGGACGGGAACCTCTACGAGCAGTACTTC.

The J gene is TRBJ2-7, the V gene TRBV30; D possibly corresponds to TRBD1 (5 bases). The CDR3 totals 11 residues. Trimming pared 5 bases from V and 3 bases from J, leaving 8 bases between. Germline lookup yields CDR1 GTSNPN and CDR2 SVGIG (reference sequence). CDR3 sequence: CAWEQGYEQYF. CDR3 nucleotide sequence: TGTGCCTGGGAGCAGGGCTACGAGCAGTACTTC.

The CDR3 protein is CASSMGLGSNQPQHF. The CDR3 nucleotides read TGTGCCAGTAGTATGGGACTCGGCAGCAATCAGCCCCAGCATTTT. J is TRBJ1-5 and V is TRBV19; D is possibly TRBD1 (5 bases). The length of the CDR3 is 15 residues. Germline CDR1 is LNHDA and CDR2 is SQIVND (reference sequence). The ends were cut back, 3 bases at V and 1 base at J, with 10 bases in the middle.

This chain connects TRBV5-1 to TRBJ2-3, with TRBD1 identical over 10 bases. The CDR3 covers 18 residues. With 4 bases clipped from V and 1 base from J, the junction kept 12 bases outside the gene matches. CDR1 and CDR2 (germline): SGHRS, YFSETQ. The CDR3 is CASSRQRDRGLRTDTQYF. In DNA, the CDR3 is TGCGCCAGCAGCCGACAACGGGACAGGGGTCTCCGCACAGATACGCAGTATTTT.

The rearrangement uses TRBV27 and TRBJ2-7; 7 positions agree with TRBD2. J was trimmed by 0 bases and V by 4 bases; bases with no gene match: 6. This CDR3 is 15 amino acids long. The germline CDR1 and CDR2 sequences are MNHEY and SMNVEV (reference sequence). DNA of the CDR3: TGTGCCAGCAGTTACGGGGGGTTGCACTCCTACGAGCAGTACTTC. Protein product: CASSYGGLHSYEQYF.

The chain carries TRBV3-1 (or the pseudogene TRBV3-2) and TRBJ2-3; D not certain. Deletions cut 4 bases from V and 7 bases from J, with 9 bases between. Germline-derived CDR1 and CDR2 are LGHDT and YNNKEL (reference sequence). The CDR3 sequence is 12 residues long. CDR3 loop: CASSPTHNTQYF. The CDR3 DNA reads TGTGCCAGCAGCCCCACCCATAATACGCAGTATTTT.

The chain uses TRBV5-6 and TRBJ1-4; no clear D gene. The germline V gene has CDR1 SGHDT and CDR2 YYEEEE. Trimming cost V 1 base and J 8 bases, with 9 bases left between them. The CDR3 length is 13 residues. This CDR3 is CASSLRAAEKLFF. CDR3 bases: TGTGCCAGCAGCTTGCGGGCAGCCGAAAAACTGTTTTTT.

The chain recombines TRBV10-3 with TRBJ2-7; the D is unclear. The CDR3 is 13 amino acids. Per germline, CDR1 ENHRY and CDR2 SYGVKD. V lost 9 bases and J lost 2, with 14 bases in between. CDR3 DNA sequence: TGTGCCATGACCACGGAGTTGACCTACGAGCAGTACTTC. Its protein is CAMTTELTYEQYF.